This TCR beta chain was sequenced in a study of neoadjuvant anti-PD-1 for oral cavity cancer. Points from the study as a whole: Higher pretreatment blood Treg/Th17 ratios correlated with higher pretreatment blood and lower post-treatment tumor TCRbeta clonality.

V lost 5 bases and J 5 bases, leaving 13 bases between the germline ends. The CDR3 has 15 residues. Germline V gene sequence: CDR1 SEHNR, CDR2 FQNEAQ (reference sequence). Time point indicated: after neoadjuvant nivolumab, at surgical resection. Assay: immunoSEQ multiplex PCR; the TCRdb copy retains only in-frame clones and omits some. This table has about 42,000 clones, approximately 80% appearing once. About this clone itself: Its cognate antigen is unknown.

The V gene is TRBV7-9, the J gene TRBJ1-6; a possible D gene is TRBD1 (5 bases). The clonotype comes from a person between 40 and 85 years old with oral cavity squamous cell carcinoma. The sequenced sample was PBMCs, obtained after nivolumab (anti-PD-1) treatment. The CDR3 DNA is TGTGCCAGCAGCCGGGACTCTAGAAATAATTCACCCCTCCACTTT. It codes for CASSRDSRNNSPLHF. The variable domain in full, with the rest retrieved from reference TRBV7-9 and TRBJ1-6, is DTGVSQNPRHKITKRGQNVTFRCDPISEHNRLYWYRQTLGQGPEFLTYFQNEAQLEKSRLLSDRFSAERPKGSFSTLEIQRTEQGDSAMYLCASSRDSRNNSPLHFGNGTRLTVT.